The rows below give T cell receptor beta chains drawn from one sample of a study of T-cell reconstitution after alpha-beta-depleted transplantation in children. Each CDR3 protein gets one entry after TCRdb re-called the PCR reads with MiXCR. The sample consists of 440,000 or so distinct CDR3 sequences, over 40% of them appearing once. The specimen comprised PBMCs, sampled before TCRalphabeta/CD19-depleted stem cell transplant. All receptors derive from a girl aged 2-15 years with aplastic anemia, due to receive a stem cell transplant. CDR3s include the opening cysteine and the closing phenylalanine or tryptophan. A D gene is named only where the DNA matches it firmly. Size tells how often a clone was seen (once, few, many) or the class of an expanded clone, and some rows leave it out.

V gene,D gene,J gene,clone size,CDR3 protein,CDR3 DNA
TRBV5-1,-,TRBJ2-3,-,CASSFGGGVTDTQYF,TGCGCCAGCAGCTTTGGGGGCGGCGTCACAGATACGCAGTATTTT
TRBV20-1,-,TRBJ2-3,-,CGATGQGAGDTQYF,TGCGGTGCGACCGGGCAGGGAGCGGGAGATACGCAGTATTTT
TRBV14,TRBD2,TRBJ2-2,few,CASSQEGLAGISGELFF,TGTGCCAGCAGCCAAGAAGGTCTAGCGGGAATCTCCGGGGAGCTGTTTTTT
TRBV4-1,-,TRBJ2-7,-,CASSQGLTGFPYEQYF,TGCGCCAGCAGCCAAGGATTGACAGGTTTCCCCTACGAGCAGTACTTC
TRBV27,-,TRBJ1-1,many,CASSLEYKGLNTEAFF,TGTGCCAGCAGTTTAGAGTATAAGGGGTTGAACACTGAAGCTTTCTTT
TRBV29-1,TRBD2,TRBJ2-3,-,CSVEDRLAAGSDTQYF,TGCAGCGTTGAAGATCGACTAGCGGCCGGATCAGATACGCAGTATTTT
TRBV6-2/TRBV6-3,-,TRBJ1-5,-,CASSWDVNQPQHF,TGTGCCAGCAGTTGGGACGTCAATCAGCCCCAGCATTTT
TRBV20-1,TRBD1,TRBJ1-1,-,CSAPNRGRDTEAFF,TGCAGTGCTCCTAACAGGGGGAGGGACACTGAAGCTTTCTTT
TRBV27,-,TRBJ2-7,-,CASSLSGNEYEQYF,TGTGCCAGCAGTTTATCGGGGAACGAATACGAGCAGTACTTC
TRBV29-1,-,TRBJ1-5,-,CSVRRQDSNQPQHF,TGCAGCGTTCGGCGACAGGATAGCAATCAGCCCCAGCATTTT
TRBV20-1,-,TRBJ2-7,few,CSARVGAGTSYEQYF,TGCAGTGCTAGAGTAGGTGCGGGAACGTCCTACGAGCAGTACTTC
TRBV7-9,TRBD1,TRBJ1-4,many,CASRGDRVDEKLFF,TGTGCCAGCCGGGGGGACAGGGTAGACGAAAAACTGTTTTTT
TRBV6-1,-,TRBJ1-6,-,CATGSSYNSPLHF,TGTGCCACAGGGAGCTCCTATAATTCACCCCTCCACTTT
TRBV5-6,-,TRBJ2-5,-,CASSQKQGGETQYF,TGTGCCAGCAGTCAAAAGCAGGGAGGAGAGACCCAGTACTTC
TRBV20-1,-,TRBJ1-1,-,CSASASLNTEAFF,TGCAGTGCTAGTGCCAGTTTGAACACTGAAGCTTTCTTT
TRBV2,-,TRBJ1-4,-,CASRDTGMGEKLFF,TGTGCCAGCAGGGATACAGGGATGGGGGAAAAACTGTTTTTT
TRBV5-1,-,TRBJ2-7,many,CASSLNSGYEQYF,TGCGCCAGCAGCTTGAATTCGGGGTACGAGCAGTACTTC
TRBV20-1,TRBD2,TRBJ2-1,-,CSARSFLPSGKGYNEQFF,TGCAGTGCTAGATCCTTCCTGCCTAGCGGGAAGGGATACAATGAGCAGTTCTTC
TRBV7-9,-,TRBJ2-7,few,CASSLPGLPYEQYF,TGTGCCAGCAGCTTACCGGGACTGCCCTACGAGCAGTACTTC
TRBV30,-,TRBJ2-3,-,CAWSVLGGDPDTQYF,TGTGCCTGGAGTGTACTGGGTGGGGACCCAGATACGCAGTATTTT
TRBV24-1,-,TRBJ2-7,-,CATSEPARDGSYEQYF,TGTGCCACCAGTGAGCCTGCCCGGGACGGTTCCTACGAGCAGTACTTC
TRBV9,-,TRBJ1-1,-,CASSARDTEAFF,TGTGCCAGCAGCGCACGGGACACTGAAGCTTTCTTT
TRBV7-2,-,TRBJ1-1,few,CASSLGNVGYEAFF,TGTGCCAGCAGCTTAGGAAACGTCGGCTATGAAGCTTTCTTT
TRBV2,-,TRBJ2-6,-,CASRRVSGANVLTF,TGTGCCAGCAGACGGGTCTCTGGGGCCAACGTCCTGACTTTC
TRBV7-2,-,TRBJ2-5,-,CASSLRAGRGTQYF,TGTGCCAGCAGCTTAAGGGCGGGAAGAGGGACCCAGTACTTC
TRBV5-1,-,TRBJ2-2,-,CASSDGHYKTGELFF,TGCGCCAGCAGCGACGGTCATTATAAGACCGGGGAGCTGTTTTTT
TRBV28,-,TRBJ2-5,-,CASSPTGPLQETQYF,TGTGCCAGCAGTCCGACAGGACCACTCCAAGAGACCCAGTACTTC
TRBV20-1,-,TRBJ1-1,-,CSATGGRSSPEAFF,TGCAGTGCTACTGGGGGAAGAAGTAGCCCTGAAGCTTTCTTT
TRBV28,TRBD2,TRBJ2-3,-,CASNNGRVEDTQYF,TGTGCCAGCAACAACGGGAGGGTGGAAGATACGCAGTATTTT
TRBV28,TRBD2,TRBJ2-3,-,CASSFHKRGARTDTQYF,TGTGCCAGCAGTTTTCACAAGCGGGGGGCGCGGACAGATACGCAGTATTTT
TRBV9,-,TRBJ1-4,many,CASSVRSTATNEKLFF,TGTGCCAGCAGCGTAAGGAGCACAGCAACTAATGAAAAACTGTTTTTT
TRBV30,-,TRBJ2-5,-,CAWSVRQGSKTQYF,TGTGCCTGGAGTGTACGGCAGGGGTCGAAGACCCAGTACTTC
TRBV12-3/TRBV12-4,-,TRBJ2-5,-,CASSFLGTQYF,TGTGCCAGCAGTTTCCTGGGGACCCAGTACTTC
TRBV28,TRBD2,TRBJ2-5,-,CAIRGGSGETQYF,TGTGCCATCCGCGGGGGTTCGGGGGAGACCCAGTACTTC
TRBV4-1,-,TRBJ2-6,-,CASSQEGHLSGANVLTF,TGCGCCAGCAGCCAAGAGGGGCATCTCTCTGGGGCCAACGTCCTGACTTTC
TRBV20-1,-,TRBJ1-2,few,CSARDRVYGYTF,TGCAGTGCTAGAGATCGAGTCTATGGCTACACCTTC
TRBV28,-,TRBJ2-7,-,CASSPGGTAYEQYF,TGTGCCAGCAGCCCAGGCGGGACAGCCTACGAGCAGTACTTC
TRBV3-1,-,TRBJ1-5,few,CASSQEGSNQPQHF,TGTGCCAGCAGCCAAGAAGGGTCTAATCAGCCCCAGCATTTT
TRBV7-9,TRBD2,TRBJ2-1,-,CASHLAGNGYNEQFF,TGTGCCAGCCACCTAGCGGGCAACGGTTACAATGAGCAGTTCTTC
TRBV9,TRBD2,TRBJ2-3,-,CASTGTSGSSDTQYF,TGTGCCAGCACCGGGACTAGCGGGAGTTCGGATACGCAGTATTTT
TRBV5-6,-,TRBJ2-3,-,CASSLEAKKADTQYF,TGTGCCAGCAGCTTGGAAGCGAAAAAGGCAGATACGCAGTATTTT
TRBV20-1,-,TRBJ1-1,many,CSARRRSHTEAFF,TGCAGTGCTAGAAGGCGGTCTCACACTGAAGCTTTCTTT
TRBV7-2,-,TRBJ1-2,many,CASSYELRF,TGTGCCAGCAGCTACGAACTACGCTTC
TRBV18,TRBD1,TRBJ2-1,many,CASSPGTGSYNEQFF,TGTGCCAGCTCACCGGGGACAGGCTCCTACAATGAGCAGTTCTTC
TRBV5-1,TRBD1,TRBJ2-4,many,CASSLGDRAAKNIQYF,TGCGCCAGCAGCTTGGGTGACAGGGCTGCCAAAAACATTCAGTACTTC
TRBV20-1,-,TRBJ1-1,-,CSARVIGDRFSAAFF,TGCAGTGCTAGAGTTATTGGGGACCGTTTTAGTGCAGCTTTCTTT
TRBV20-1,-,TRBJ2-7,many,CSAPKATYEQYF,TGCAGTGCCCCGAAGGCTACCTACGAGCAGTACTTC
TRBV19,TRBD2,TRBJ2-7,-,CASCRTSGRGEQYF,TGTGCCAGTTGCCGGACTAGCGGGAGAGGCGAGCAGTACTTC
TRBV5-6,-,TRBJ1-2,many,CASSWDTSGTGYGYTF,TGTGCCAGCAGCTGGGACACTTCCGGGACCGGTTATGGCTACACCTTC
TRBV5-1,TRBD2,TRBJ2-3,-,CASSPGTSGALSTDTQYF,TGCGCCAGCAGCCCGGGGACTAGCGGGGCCCTTAGCACAGATACGCAGTATTTT
TRBV5-1,-,TRBJ2-1,many,CASSLGPGVYNEQFF,TGCGCCAGCAGCTTGGGTCCCGGGGTATACAATGAGCAGTTCTTC